This T cell receptor (beta chain) was sequenced in a study of control samples from healthy donors and cancer patients. Losses at the gene ends were 3 bases for V and 0 bases for J; bases not matched to a gene: 13. The germline CDR1 and CDR2 sequences are LGHDT and YNNKEL (reference sequence). This CDR3 region has 19 residues. Sequencing used immunoSEQ multiplex PCR; TCRdb keeps in-frame clones, though not all of them. The sample lists 150,000 to 200,000 clones, more than 90% occurring once. The sequence was obtained from a woman between 40 and 55 years old in good health. Source material: blood. This chain uses TRBV3-1 (or the pseudogene TRBV3-2) with TRBJ2-1, with 8 bases matching TRBD2. CDR3 in amino acids: CASSQYQRGRRSSYNEQFF. The CDR3 DNA reads TGTGCCAGCAGCCAGTATCAGCGGGGGCGCCGAAGCTCCTACAATGAGCAGTTCTTC.